Below, 5 T cell receptor beta chains from the same sample are listed, as sequenced in a study of blood T cell repertoires in COVID-19. Sequencing was performed with immunoSEQ multiplex PCR; in TCRdb, only in-frame clones are kept and a portion is missing. This sample carries under 300,000 clones, roughly 89% of them seen once, and the ten largest clones take less than 5%. Sequencing was performed on peripheral blood. The source is a woman aged 35 to 49 who had recovered from COVID-19.

The chain joins TRBV15 to TRBJ2-1; maybe TRBD2 (5 bases). Trimming removed 3 bases from V and 8 bases from J, with 23 bases in between. Per the germline V gene, CDR1 is LNHNV and CDR2 is YYDKDF (reference sequence). The CDR3 sequence is 17 residues long. CDR3 DNA sequence: TGTGCCACCAGCAGGGAATTTAGCGACTCGGGTTTTTATGAGCAGTTCTTC. Amino acid sequence: CATSREFSDSGFYEQFF.

This clone was picked up one time. The chain uses TRBV13 and TRBJ2-3, with 8 bases lining up with TRBD2. From germline, CDR1 is PRHDT and CDR2 FYEKMQ (reference sequence). The CDR3 totals 14 residues. The V and J ends lost 5 bases and 0 bases, in that order; junction bases with no gene match: 1. In DNA, the CDR3 is TGTGCCAGCAGCAGGACTAGCAGCACAGATACGCAGTATTTT. Translation: CASSRTSSTDTQYF.

V usage is TRBV4-1 and J usage is TRBJ2-7, with 8 positions matching TRBD2. J was trimmed by 0 bases and V by 3 bases; bases with no gene match: 4. The CDR3 contains 15 residues. Germline CDR1 reads MGHRA; CDR2 reads YSYEKL. The CDR3 region is CASSHGRGNSYEQYF. The CDR3, as DNA: TGCGCCAGCAGCCACGGGAGGGGGAACTCCTACGAGCAGTACTTC.

As DNA, the CDR3 is TGTGCCAGCAGACCACAGGGGGACACAGATACGCAGTATTTT. As protein: CASRPQGDTDTQYF. The chain couples TRBV28 to TRBJ2-3; TRBD1 matches at 8 bases. This CDR3 has 14 amino acids. Germline lookup yields CDR1 MDHEN and CDR2 SYDVKM. The junction had 4 bases not matched to a gene; V was cut back by 6 bases and J by 2 bases.

The J gene is TRBJ1-1, the V gene TRBV12-5; D is perhaps TRBD1 (5 bases). V lost 5 bases and J 9 bases, leaving 13 bases between the germline ends. Germline V CDR1 and CDR2: LGHNT, FRNRAP. This CDR3 has 12 residues. This chain's CDR3 is CASGPPGPQAFF. The CDR3 DNA sequence: TGTGCTAGTGGTCCGCCAGGGCCACAAGCTTTCTTT.